A selection of T cell receptor beta chains follows, all from one sample in a study of cytomegalovirus exposure and HLA in healthy donors. Method: immunoSEQ multiplex PCR; TCRdb's copy keeps in-frame clones and lacks some. This sample has 110,000 or so clones; roughly 71% occur once, and the top ten carry about 8.5%. Source material: PBMCs. These receptors were collected from a man between 18 and 35 years old in good health and CMV-seropositive. Each CDR3 is given with its conserved first and last residue. A D gene is named only where the DNA matches it firmly. Only part of the rows carry a size: once, few, many, or a class if the clone is expanded.

J gene: TRBJ2-5; D gene: .; V gene: TRBV11-1; clone size: .; CDR3 DNA: TGTGCCAGCATCGGACAGGGAGGGGAGACCCAGTACTTC; CDR3 protein: CASIGQGGETQYF
J gene: TRBJ1-2; D gene: TRBD1; V gene: TRBV5-4; clone size: .; CDR3 DNA: TGTGCCAGCAGCTTGGTAGGGGGCTCTTATGGCTACACCTTC; CDR3 protein: CASSLVGGSYGYTF
J gene: TRBJ2-5; D gene: .; V gene: TRBV10-3; clone size: .; CDR3 DNA: TGTGCCATCAGTGCCAGGGTAGAAGAGACCCAGTACTTC; CDR3 protein: CAISARVEETQYF
J gene: TRBJ1-5; D gene: .; V gene: TRBV4-2; clone size: .; CDR3 DNA: TGTGCCAGCAGCCAAACACAGCCCAGCAATCAGCCCCAGCATTTT; CDR3 protein: CASSQTQPSNQPQHF
J gene: TRBJ2-7; D gene: TRBD2; V gene: TRBV30; clone size: .; CDR3 DNA: TGTGCCTTCAATTTGGCGGGGGGTCCCGAGCAGTACTTC; CDR3 protein: CAFNLAGGPEQYF
J gene: TRBJ2-7; D gene: TRBD2; V gene: TRBV5-1; clone size: .; CDR3 DNA: TGCGCCAGCAGCTTGCGGCGGGGGGGGTACGAGCAGTACTTC; CDR3 protein: CASSLRRGGYEQYF
J gene: TRBJ1-5; D gene: .; V gene: TRBV6-5; clone size: .; CDR3 DNA: TGTGCCAGCAGTTACTCAGACAGTAGCAATCAGCCCCAGCATTTT; CDR3 protein: CASSYSDSSNQPQHF
J gene: TRBJ2-5; D gene: TRBD2; V gene: TRBV11-2; clone size: .; CDR3 DNA: TGTGCCAGCAGCAAGGGTGGGACTAGCGGGGGGGCCAGAGAGACCCAGTACTTC; CDR3 protein: CASSKGGTSGGARETQYF
J gene: TRBJ2-7; D gene: TRBD1; V gene: TRBV5-1; clone size: few; CDR3 DNA: TGCGCCAGCAGCAACGGACAGGGTAATGAGCAGTACTTC; CDR3 protein: CASSNGQGNEQYF
J gene: TRBJ2-1; D gene: TRBD1; V gene: TRBV6-5; clone size: once; CDR3 DNA: TGTGCCAGCAGTGGGAGGACAGGGGGCTCTAGGATCTTC; CDR3 protein: CASSGRTGGSRIF
J gene: TRBJ1-2; D gene: TRBD1; V gene: TRBV7-9; clone size: .; CDR3 DNA: TGTGCCAGCAGGGAACAGGGGGCAGGAGGCTACACCTTC; CDR3 protein: CASREQGAGGYTF
J gene: TRBJ2-5; D gene: .; V gene: TRBV27; clone size: .; CDR3 DNA: TGTGCCAGCAGTTATACTCTCCAAGAGACCCAGTACTTC; CDR3 protein: CASSYTLQETQYF
J gene: TRBJ2-2; D gene: .; V gene: TRBV13; clone size: .; CDR3 DNA: TGTGCCAGCAGCTTAGAAGGGGCCGGGGAGCTGTTTTTT; CDR3 protein: CASSLEGAGELFF
J gene: TRBJ1-2; D gene: TRBD1; V gene: TRBV7-9; clone size: .; CDR3 DNA: TGTGCCAGCAGCTTAGCGCCGGGACAGGGGAACTATGGCTACACCTTC; CDR3 protein: CASSLAPGQGNYGYTF
J gene: TRBJ1-5; D gene: .; V gene: TRBV6-1; clone size: .; CDR3 DNA: TGTGCCAGCAGGGAAGAGGGGCTACTCACTAGCAATCAGCCCCAGCATTTT; CDR3 protein: CASREEGLLTSNQPQHF
J gene: TRBJ1-6; D gene: .; V gene: TRBV18; clone size: .; CDR3 DNA: TGTGCCAGCTCGCCCGGCGGATATAATTCACCCCTCCACTTT; CDR3 protein: CASSPGGYNSPLHF
J gene: TRBJ1-3; D gene: TRBD1; V gene: TRBV19; clone size: .; CDR3 DNA: TGTGCCAGTAGTATTGGGACAGGGATCGGAAACACCATATATTTT; CDR3 protein: CASSIGTGIGNTIYF
J gene: TRBJ2-2; D gene: TRBD2; V gene: TRBV6-5; clone size: .; CDR3 DNA: TGTGCCAGCAGTTATTCGGGGGGGCGCGGGGAGCTGTTTTTT; CDR3 protein: CASSYSGGRGELFF
J gene: TRBJ2-1; D gene: .; V gene: TRBV4-2; clone size: .; CDR3 DNA: TGTGCCAGCAGCCAGGAAAGGGGAATTGGTGACAATGAGCAGTTCTTC; CDR3 protein: CASSQERGIGDNEQFF
J gene: TRBJ2-2; D gene: .; V gene: TRBV4-1; clone size: .; CDR3 DNA: TGCGCCAGCAGCCAAGGCGGGCAATATAAGGGCGGGGAGCTGTTTTTT; CDR3 protein: CASSQGGQYKGGELFF